A single sample gave rise to the 30 T cell receptor beta chains below, sequenced in a study of T cells in Graves' hyperthyroidism and ophthalmopathy. TCR beta CDR3 regions were amplified from RNA transcripts. In the first-round RT-PCR of the TCR CDR3, the HTBI primer set was used. TCRdb reprocessed the multiplex PCR reads via MiXCR and lists one record per CDR3 protein. This repertoire shows about 360,000 distinct CDR3 sequences, approximately 12% found once; its top ten account for around 20%. The specimen was blood. The receptors come from a man aged 25-45 years with Graves' hyperthyroidism that later progressed to Graves' ophthalmopathy.

The CDR3 DNA follows: TGTGCCAGCAAAGGGGGAGCCAAAAACATTCAGTACTTC. Amino acids: CASKGGAKNIQYF. V gene TRBV6-1 combines with J gene TRBJ2-4; tentatively, D is TRBD1 (6 bases). This CDR3 is built from 13 residues. Germline loops: CDR1 MNHNS, CDR2 SASEGT. Trimming shortened V by 7 bases and J by 0 bases, and 7 bases separated the two germline ends.

This clonotype was seen repeatedly, ten times or more. J is TRBJ1-1 and V is TRBV20-1, with D maybe TRBD1 (6 bases). Germline V gives CDR1 DFQATT, CDR2 SNEGSKA (reference sequence). The CDR3 has 14 amino acids. V was clipped by 4 bases and J by 3 bases, with 15 bases between them. The CDR3 here is CSANKGGRHTEAFF. As DNA, the CDR3 is TGCAGTGCTAATAAGGGGGGTCGGCACACTGAAGCTTTCTTT.

This clonotype was picked up many times. The chain has TRBV27 and TRBJ1-5, with D possibly TRBD1 on 5 matching bases. This CDR3 is built from 13 residues. Germline V lookup: CDR1 MNHEY, CDR2 SMNVEV (reference sequence). The V and J ends lost 5 bases and 5 bases respectively, with 10 bases between them. CDR3 nucleotides: TGTGCCAGCAGTACCTGGGGGGATCAGCCCCAGCATTTT. This gives the protein CASSTWGDQPQHF.

This clonotype appeared a few times. The chain uses TRBV27 and TRBJ2-1; D is undetermined. V lost 5 bases to trimming and J lost 0 bases, with 11 bases between them. CDR1 MNHEY and CDR2 SMNVEV come from the germline V gene (reference sequence). The CDR3 extends over 15 amino acids. The chain's CDR3 is CASSHLDSSYNEQFF. The CDR3 DNA reads TGTGCCAGCAGTCACTTGGATAGCTCCTACAATGAGCAGTTCTTC.

In this sample, this clonotype turned up many times. This chain connects TRBV28 to TRBJ1-2; 9 bases map to TRBD1. Trimming removed 5 bases from V and 8 bases from J; junction bases left unmatched: 9. Germline V gives CDR1 MDHEN, CDR2 SYDVKM. This CDR3 spans 14 amino acids. The CDR3 DNA reads TGTGCCAGCAGTACCACCGGGACAGGGCGCGGCTACACCTTC. It yields the protein CASSTTGTGRGYTF.

In its sample, this clonotype was seen many times. This chain connects TRBV28 to TRBJ2-5, with TRBD2 identical over 10 bases. The V gene's germline CDR1 is MDHEN and CDR2 SYDVKM. This CDR3 contains 14 residues. Losses at the gene ends were 6 bases for V and 4 bases for J; bases not matched to a gene: 5. In DNA, the CDR3 is TGTGCCAGCAGACGAGCGGGGGGGATAGAGACCCAGTACTTC. This gives the protein CASRRAGGIETQYF.

This clonotype occurred many times. The rearrangement uses TRBV20-1 and TRBJ2-5; no clear D. The V and J ends lost 0 bases and 5 bases respectively, with 10 bases between them. The V gene's germline CDR1 is DFQATT and CDR2 SNEGSKA (reference sequence). The CDR3 length is 13 residues. The CDR3 sequence: CSARDYEEETQYF. The DNA for the CDR3 is TGCAGTGCTAGAGATTACGAGGAGGAGACCCAGTACTTC.

This clonotype was observed a handful of times. The rearrangement joins TRBV7-2 to TRBJ1-1; 8 nucleotides agree with TRBD1. Losses at the gene ends were 5 bases for V and 4 bases for J; bases not matched to a gene: 12. Looked up from germline, CDR1 is SGHTA and CDR2 is FQGNSA. This CDR3 has 16 amino acids. The CDR3 DNA reads as TGTGCCAGCAGCCGACCCGGGACAGGCTCCGGCACTGAAGCTTTCTTT. Translating it yields CASSRPGTGSGTEAFF.

This clonotype showed up many times. The rearrangement joins TRBV9 to TRBJ2-3; 8 bases are a match to TRBD2. Per germline, CDR1 SGDLS and CDR2 YYNGEE. The V and J ends lost 4 bases and 3 bases, in that order; junction bases with no gene match: 4. The CDR3 has 14 residues. The CDR3 nucleotides read TGTGCCAGCAGCTACTCGGGGGGGACAGATACGCAGTATTTT. This encodes CASSYSGGTDTQYF.

This clonotype was detected ten times or more. The V gene is TRBV6-1, the J gene TRBJ2-7; perhaps D is TRBD1 or TRBD2 (5 bases each). This CDR3 comprises 15 residues. V shed 8 bases and J shed 1 base, with 18 bases lying between them. Germline V gives CDR1 MNHNS, CDR2 SASEGT. CDR3 bases: TGTGCCAGCTCAACATTGGGGGAGTCTTCCTACGAGCAGTACTTC. It encodes CASSTLGESSYEQYF.

The chain employs TRBV7-9 and TRBJ2-7; 8 bases are shared with TRBD1. There are 14 residues in the CDR3. Unmatched junction bases numbered 6, after V lost 2 bases and J lost 6 bases. Germline V gives CDR1 SEHNR, CDR2 FQNEAQ (reference sequence). The CDR3 here is CASSLKSGGVEQYF. Here the CDR3 DNA reads TGTGCCAGCAGCTTAAAGTCAGGGGGCGTCGAGCAGTACTTC.

The chain employs TRBV4-1 and TRBJ1-1; D is possibly TRBD1 (5 bases). The germline V gene encodes CDR1 MGHRA and CDR2 YSYEKL. The CDR3 has 11 amino acids. Between the trimmed V and J ends, which lost 1 base and 11 bases, there was a span of 8 bases. The CDR3 here is CASSQVGTAFF. CDR3 nucleotide sequence: TGCGCCAGCAGCCAAGTAGGGACGGCTTTCTTT.

The DNA for the CDR3 is TGTGCCAGCAGCCAGACCGGGACAGGGGCTTATTATAGCAATCAGCCCCAGCATTTT. It specifies CASSQTGTGAYYSNQPQHF. The chain recombines TRBV3-1 with TRBJ1-5; TRBD1 agrees at 10 bases. V was clipped by 3 bases and J by 0 bases; unmatched bases: 11. CDR3 size: 19 residues. Germline V gives CDR1 LGHDT, CDR2 YNNKEL (reference sequence).

This clonotype was seen a handful of times. This chain joins TRBV3-1 and TRBJ2-5; 8 bases are a match to TRBD2. V dropped 3 bases and J dropped 7; count of bases not matched to a gene: 7. The length of the CDR3 is 14 residues. Germline CDR1 and CDR2: LGHDT and YNNKEL (reference sequence). The DNA of the CDR3 is TGTGCCAGCAGCCAGGGGACCGGGGGGGGGACCCAGTACTTC. This encodes CASSQGTGGGTQYF.

At least ten counts were recorded for this clonotype. In DNA, the CDR3 is TGTGCCACCAGCAGAGGGGGGCCCTTCCAAGAGACCCAGTACTTC. This encodes CATSRGGPFQETQYF. The chain carries TRBV15 and TRBJ2-5; D is possibly TRBD1 (6 bases). Trimming took off 1 base at V and 1 base at J, with 10 bases between the two ends. CDR1 and CDR2 from the germline V gene are LNHNV and YYDKDF (reference sequence). The CDR3 has 15 amino acids.

This clonotype was counted a few times. CDR3 DNA: TGTGCCTGGAGCAAGAACGGCAACTATGGCTACACCTTC. Protein: CAWSKNGNYGYTF. This sequence joins TRBV30 and TRBJ1-2; no reliable D call. The CDR3 runs 13 residues. V gave up 3 bases and J gave up 2 bases, with 10 bases separating them. Germline loops: CDR1 GTSNPN, CDR2 SVGIG (reference sequence).

Ten or more counts support this clonotype. The chain carries TRBV2 and TRBJ2-6; D perhaps matches TRBD1 (5 bases). The CDR3 extends over 16 amino acids. The ends were cut back, 7 bases at V and 1 base at J, with 14 bases in the middle. Germline CDR1 is SNHLY and CDR2 is FYNNEI. The CDR3 nucleotides are TGTGCCAGCAAAAAGGGGTTAATATCTGGGGCCAACGTCCTGACTTTC. Translating gives CASKKGLISGANVLTF.

This clonotype has a count of ten or more. The J gene is TRBJ2-5, the V gene TRBV20-1, with D uncertain. Germline CDR1 DFQATT, CDR2 SNEGSKA (reference sequence). The CDR3 loop spans 14 amino acids. The V end lost 2 bases, the J end lost 5 bases, and 15 bases lay between the germline ends. The CDR3 DNA follows: TGCAGTGCTAGAAGGGCTGTTAGGCTGGAGACCCAGTACTTC. It is translated as CSARRAVRLETQYF.

This clonotype was seen ten or more times. The chain is built from TRBV6-1 and TRBJ2-7; D may match TRBD1 or TRBD2 (5 bases each). Trimming left V 8 bases short and J 2 bases short, with 13 bases between. In germline, CDR1 is MNHNS, CDR2 SASEGT. The length of the CDR3 is 13 residues. The chain's CDR3 is CASGTPPPYEQYF. The CDR3 DNA sequence: TGTGCCAGCGGGACCCCTCCTCCCTACGAGCAGTACTTC.

This clonotype was picked up many times. This rearrangement joins TRBV30 to TRBJ1-4; D unresolved. CDR1 is GTSNPN and CDR2 is SVGIG in the germline V gene (reference sequence). V lost 1 base, J lost 8 bases, and 17 bases lay in between. The CDR3 has 15 residues. CDR3 DNA sequence: TGTGCCTGGAGTGGACGCCGGTCCGCAAACGAAAAACTGTTTTTT. Residues: CAWSGRRSANEKLFF. Together with reference TRBV30 and TRBJ1-4, the CDR3 gives the full variable domain: SQTIHQWPATLVQPVGSPLSLECTVEGTSNPNLYWYRQAAGRGLQLLFYSVGIGQISSEVPQNLSASRPQDRQFILSSKKLLLSDSGFYLCAWSGRRSANEKLFFGSGTQLSVL.

There are many counts of this clonotype. The chain employs TRBV11-2 and TRBJ2-3, with D perhaps matching TRBD2 (5 bases). This CDR3 has 14 residues. Trimming took 5 bases from V and 2 from J, leaving 11 bases between them. Per the germline V gene, CDR1 is SGHAT and CDR2 is FQNNGV. CDR3 region: CASSQGLNTDTQYF. CDR3 coding DNA: TGTGCCAGCAGCCAAGGACTTAACACAGATACGCAGTATTTT.

This clonotype came up many times. Here the CDR3 reads CASSLILAGGYEQYF. Written as DNA, the CDR3 is TGTGCCAGCAGTTTAATACTAGCGGGGGGCTACGAGCAGTACTTC. This rearrangement joins TRBV28 to TRBJ2-7, with 12 bases that match TRBD2. V shed 2 bases and J 3 bases; nucleotides not matched to a gene: 2. CDR3 length equals 15 residues. CDR1 is MDHEN, CDR2 SYDVKM, per germline. Looking up the rest from reference TRBV28 and TRBJ2-7 gives the full variable domain: DVKVTQSSRYLVKRTGEKVFLECVQDMDHENMFWYRQDPGLGLRLIYFSYDVKMKEKGDIPEGYSVSREKKERFSLILESASTNQTSMYLCASSLILAGGYEQYFGPGTRLTVT.

V usage is TRBV6-5 and J usage is TRBJ1-1; D unresolved. The CDR3 totals 12 residues. V was clipped by 2 bases and J by 10 bases, with 11 bases between them. Looked up from germline, CDR1 is MNHEY and CDR2 is SVGAGI. CDR3 DNA sequence: TGTGCCAGCAGTTACCCAGCGGGCGCAGCTTTCTTT. It codes for CASSYPAGAAFF.

The chain couples TRBV5-1 to TRBJ2-1, with D possibly matching TRBD1 (5 bases). Germline V lookup: CDR1 SGHRS, CDR2 YFSETQ. The CDR3 extends over 14 amino acids. The V end lost 2 bases, the J end lost 8 bases, and 14 bases lay between the germline ends. CDR3 protein: CASSFDWGRDEQFF. CDR3 sequence (DNA): TGCGCCAGCAGCTTCGACTGGGGCCGTGATGAGCAGTTCTTC.

The V gene is TRBV2, the J gene TRBJ1-4; no clear D gene. CDR3 length: 13 residues. Germline values: CDR1 SNHLY, CDR2 FYNNEI. V lost 0 bases and J 6 bases, leaving 5 bases between the germline ends. The CDR3 coding sequence is TGTGCCAGCAGTGAAGCGCGAGATGAAAAACTGTTTTTT. Translated: CASSEARDEKLFF.

This clonotype was counted a few times. This chain links TRBV18 with TRBJ2-3; 7 bases are shared with TRBD1. In germline, CDR1 is KGHSH, CDR2 LQKENI. The CDR3 is 15 amino acids. V was clipped by 3 bases and J by 4 bases; unmatched bases: 7. In DNA form, the CDR3 reads TGTGCCAGCTCACCGTCAGGGGGAGTCCCAGATACGCAGTATTTT. It encodes CASSPSGGVPDTQYF.

The chain is built from TRBV2 and TRBJ1-5, with 7 bases aligning to TRBD1. Germline CDR1 is SNHLY and CDR2 is FYNNEI. The junction had 9 bases not matched to a gene; V was cut back by 2 bases and J by 8 bases. The CDR3 spans 15 residues. CDR3 sequence: CASSENLPGGEPQHF. Written as DNA, the CDR3 is TGTGCCAGCAGTGAAAATCTACCAGGGGGGGAGCCCCAGCATTTT.

In this sample, this clonotype turned up many times. The genes are TRBV7-2 and TRBJ2-1, with 9 bases aligning to TRBD1. Germline CDR1 is SGHTA and CDR2 is FQGNSA. With 1 base clipped from V and 9 bases from J, the junction kept 7 bases outside the gene matches. The CDR3 runs to 15 residues. CDR3 in DNA: TGTGCCAGCAGCTTAGGGACAGGGGTAGGGGTTGAGCAGTTCTTC. This sequence encodes CASSLGTGVGVEQFF.

At least ten counts were recorded for this clonotype. Here the CDR3 reads CASRTSGDGNTIYF. CDR3 DNA: TGTGCCAGCAGGACCTCAGGAGACGGAAACACCATATATTTT. The rearrangement uses TRBV27 and TRBJ1-3; D ambiguous. Trimming took off 6 bases at V and 4 bases at J, with 13 bases between the two ends. The CDR3 sequence is 14 residues long. In germline, CDR1 is MNHEY, CDR2 SMNVEV (reference sequence).

As for this clonotype: A much larger clone lies one base from this, so it may be a read error. The V and J genes are TRBV3-1 and TRBJ2-1; D not resolved. This CDR3 comprises 13 residues. V shed 0 bases and J shed 9 bases, with 9 bases lying between them. Germline loops: CDR1 LGHDT, CDR2 YNNKEL (reference sequence). The CDR3 DNA reads TGTGCCAGCAGCCAAGAAAATGTGAGTGAGCAGTTCTTC. Amino acid sequence: CASSQENVSEQFF.